This is a list of T cell receptor beta chains from one sample in a study of T cell responses to AZD1222 COVID-19 vaccine. Only in-frame clones appear in the TCRdb table, and some are missing; sequencing was by immunoSEQ multiplex PCR. The data show 240,000 or so clones, with more than 80% seen just once and roughly 0.6% held by the top ten. The material sequenced was peripheral blood, taken on day 0 of AZD1222 vaccination. The receptors were gathered from an adult in good health. Both conserved end residues are trimmed from each CDR3. Each record gives: J gene, V gene, CDR3 protein.

j_gene: TRBJ1-5
v_gene: TRBV6-6
CDR3aa: ASSDSVLSSQPQH

j_gene: TRBJ1-1
v_gene: TRBV7-9
CDR3aa: ASSRLGGENTEAF

j_gene: TRBJ2-7
v_gene: TRBV7-9
CDR3aa: ASSLPGTYEQY

j_gene: TRBJ2-1
v_gene: TRBV7-2
CDR3aa: ASSLRLAGGYNEQF

j_gene: TRBJ2-5
v_gene: TRBV25-1
CDR3aa: ASRGQYQETQY

j_gene: TRBJ1-2
v_gene: TRBV12-3/TRBV12-4
CDR3aa: ASSLRRLWGYT

j_gene: TRBJ2-7
v_gene: TRBV3-1/TRBV3-2
CDR3aa: ASSQNSREQY

j_gene: TRBJ2-3
v_gene: TRBV9
CDR3aa: ASSVAFIGNGADTQY

j_gene: TRBJ2-1
v_gene: TRBV19
CDR3aa: ASRMASGYNEQF

j_gene: TRBJ1-1
v_gene: TRBV10-2
CDR3aa: ASMPGVGARNTEAF

j_gene: TRBJ2-1
v_gene: TRBV10-3
CDR3aa: AITPWKAGGRSSYNEQF

j_gene: TRBJ1-6
v_gene: TRBV18
CDR3aa: ASSLKWGSDSPLH

j_gene: TRBJ2-7
v_gene: TRBV20-1
CDR3aa: SASSGLAGYEQY

j_gene: TRBJ1-3
v_gene: TRBV7-9
CDR3aa: ASSPPSSGNTIY

j_gene: TRBJ2-5
v_gene: TRBV19
CDR3aa: ASSIAGYQETQY

j_gene: TRBJ2-3
v_gene: TRBV28
CDR3aa: ASSLLRTDTQY

j_gene: TRBJ1-1
v_gene: TRBV24-1
CDR3aa: ATSDLGNTEAF

j_gene: TRBJ2-1
v_gene: TRBV5-4
CDR3aa: ASSLSGPEQF

j_gene: TRBJ2-3
v_gene: TRBV5-4
CDR3aa: ASSLAGGLTDTQY

j_gene: TRBJ1-6
v_gene: TRBV18
CDR3aa: ASSLGPMDSPLH

j_gene: TRBJ1-1
v_gene: TRBV7-8
CDR3aa: ASSFQTGGNTEAF

j_gene: TRBJ1-5
v_gene: TRBV2
CDR3aa: ASSSTGGGQPQH

j_gene: TRBJ1-5
v_gene: TRBV28
CDR3aa: ASRNRGYSNQPQH

j_gene: TRBJ2-7
v_gene: TRBV11-2
CDR3aa: ASSLAKGLSYEQY

j_gene: TRBJ1-3
v_gene: TRBV7-9
CDR3aa: ASSLWTGPSGNTIY

j_gene: TRBJ2-3
v_gene: TRBV28
CDR3aa: ASSLFPGGGDTQY

j_gene: TRBJ1-1
v_gene: TRBV30
CDR3aa: AWSKGNTEAF

j_gene: TRBJ2-2
v_gene: TRBV6-4
CDR3aa: ASSEDTGELF

j_gene: TRBJ1-2
v_gene: TRBV13
CDR3aa: ASRGTGGFGYT

j_gene: TRBJ2-5
v_gene: TRBV12-3/TRBV12-4
CDR3aa: ASRTSGRETQY

j_gene: TRBJ1-4
v_gene: TRBV7-9
CDR3aa: ASSDHRVGDEKLF

j_gene: TRBJ2-3
v_gene: TRBV29-1
CDR3aa: SVDRGGASTDTQY

j_gene: TRBJ2-1
v_gene: TRBV28
CDR3aa: ASSRYGDSYNEQF

j_gene: TRBJ1-4
v_gene: TRBV4-1
CDR3aa: ASSQIDPRKLF

j_gene: TRBJ1-3
v_gene: TRBV12-3/TRBV12-4
CDR3aa: ASSTGNTIY

j_gene: TRBJ1-1
v_gene: TRBV2
CDR3aa: ASCAETVNTEAF

j_gene: TRBJ2-7
v_gene: TRBV3-1/TRBV3-2
CDR3aa: ASSPPGQGPY

j_gene: TRBJ1-1
v_gene: TRBV4-1
CDR3aa: ASSQDPGPTEAF

j_gene: TRBJ2-7
v_gene: TRBV10-3
CDR3aa: AISAAESSYEQY

j_gene: TRBJ2-3
v_gene: TRBV5-1
CDR3aa: ASTVRGTNTDTQY

j_gene: TRBJ1-5
v_gene: TRBV4-2
CDR3aa: ASSQVSGGNQPQH

j_gene: TRBJ1-1
v_gene: TRBV2
CDR3aa: ASAREVAEAF

j_gene: TRBJ1-2
v_gene: TRBV3-1/TRBV3-2
CDR3aa: ASSLGQGAAYGGYT

j_gene: TRBJ1-1
v_gene: TRBV7-2
CDR3aa: ASSLRQINTEAF

j_gene: TRBJ2-7
v_gene: TRBV2
CDR3aa: ASARTRGVYEQY

j_gene: TRBJ2-3
v_gene: TRBV18
CDR3aa: ASSPGGRAVRTDTQY